This TCR beta chain stems from a study of T cell responses to AZD1222 COVID-19 vaccine. Looked up from germline, CDR1 is SNHLY and CDR2 is FYNNEI. V dropped 6 bases and J dropped 4 bases, with 12 bases sitting between them. This CDR3 region has 13 residues. The table came from immunoSEQ multiplex PCR; TCRdb's copy has only in-frame clones and leaves some out. The repertoire holds some 250,000 clones, with about 94% as singletons. This rearrangement joins TRBV2 to TRBJ1-1; D unclear. This clonotype was obtained from an adult who received the AZD1222 COVID-19 vaccine. The sample consisted of peripheral blood, taken 28 days after the second AZD1222 dose. The CDR3 bases are TGTGCCAGCAGCGTACTCGAGGGCACTGAAGCTTTCTTT. Its translation: CASSVLEGTEAFF.